Below are 17 T cell receptor beta chains sequenced from a single sample in a study of blood T cells in healthy people across ages. A sample-barcoded 5' primer and a J-beta primer mix were used in a second PCR of roughly 6 to 11 cycles. Each CDR3 protein gets one entry after TCRdb re-called the 5' RACE reads with MiXCR. This table holds about 1.4 million distinct CDR3 sequences, around 55% found once. The sequencing input was blood. These receptor sequences come from a man between 18 and 29 years old in good health.

Turning to this clonotype: The junction does not match germline at one end; this may be a read error. This chain uses TRBV6-5 with TRBJ1-2; D not resolved. In germline, CDR1 is MNHEY, CDR2 SVGAGI. The CDR3 is 11 residues long. The CDR3 sequence: CASSNQYGCTF. The CDR3 DNA reads as TGTGCCAGCAGTAATCAATATGGCTGCACCTTC.

This clonotype appeared once. The chain couples TRBV7-9 to TRBJ1-2; D not certain. CDR3 length equals 14 residues. Trimming stripped 5 bases from V and 3 bases from J, with 13 bases between. Germline V gene lookup returns CDR1 SEHNR and CDR2 FQNEAQ (reference sequence). CDR3 nucleotides: TGTGCCAGCAGCCATTCCCGGGTGGACTATGGCTACACCTTC. Its translation is CASSHSRVDYGYTF.

This clonotype was recorded only once. V and J are TRBV6-6 and TRBJ1-5, with D tentatively TRBD1 (6 bases). The germline gives CDR1 MNHNY, CDR2 SVGAGI (reference sequence). Trimming took off 0 bases at V and 1 base at J, with 13 bases between the two ends. This CDR3 spans 17 amino acids. CDR3 residues: CASSYSGDTFSNQPQHF. The DNA of the CDR3 is TGTGCCAGCAGTTACTCCGGGGACACCTTCAGCAATCAGCCCCAGCATTTT.

The rearrangement uses TRBV12-3 or TRBV12-4 and TRBJ2-7; D might be TRBD1 or TRBD2, each matching 5 bases. V was clipped by 7 bases and J by 3 bases, with 16 bases between them. The CDR3 contains 14 residues. The CDR3 here is CASTRDGGNYEQYF. For the CDR3, the DNA is TGTGCCAGCACCCGGGACGGAGGTAACTACGAGCAGTACTTC.

This clonotype was seen once. The rearrangement links TRBV7-2 to TRBJ1-4; 11 bases fit TRBD1. This CDR3 has 14 residues. The V gene's germline CDR1 is SGHTA and CDR2 FQGNSA. V trimming: 5 bases; J trimming: 11 bases; junction bases outside the gene matches: 7. The CDR3 sequence: CASSPRTGGGKLFF. DNA of the CDR3: TGTGCCAGCAGCCCTCGGACAGGGGGCGGTAAACTGTTTTTT. The full variable domain, its missing parts supplied by reference TRBV7-2 and TRBJ1-4, is GAGVSQSPSNKVTEKGKDVELRCDPISGHTALYWYRQSLGQGLEFLIYFQGNSAPDKSGLPSDRFSAERTGGSVSTLTIQRTQQEDSAVYLCASSPRTGGGKLFFGSGTQLSVL.

V gene TRBV24-1 combines with J gene TRBJ2-4; unclear D gene. Trimming took 3 bases from V and 4 from J, leaving 12 bases between them. This CDR3 has 15 amino acids. In germline, CDR1 is KGHDR, CDR2 SFDVKD. The chain's CDR3 is CATSDGARKKNIQYF. In DNA form, the CDR3 reads TGTGCCACCAGTGATGGCGCCAGAAAGAAAAACATTCAGTACTTC.

The rearrangement joins TRBV20-1 to TRBJ1-6; D ambiguous. The V end was cut by 0 bases, the J end by 7 bases, with 10 bases between. Germline V lookup: CDR1 DFQATT, CDR2 SNEGSKA (reference sequence). This CDR3 contains 14 residues. This CDR3 reads CSARDPGGNSPLHF. The CDR3 DNA sequence: TGCAGTGCTAGAGACCCAGGAGGGAATTCACCCCTCCACTTT.

This clonotype occurred a few times. V is TRBV20-1 and J is TRBJ2-1; the D is unclear. Trimming took off 1 base at V and 0 bases at J, with 10 bases between the two ends. Germline CDR1 is DFQATT and CDR2 is SNEGSKA (reference sequence). The CDR3 covers 15 residues. CDR3 sequence (DNA): TGCAGTGCTAGAGGAGCCCCGGGCTCCTACAATGAGCAGTTCTTC. Translation gives CSARGAPGSYNEQFF.

This clonotype appeared a few times. This sequence joins TRBV29-1 and TRBJ1-2; 7 nucleotides align to TRBD1. This CDR3 contains 12 residues. Trimming cost V 4 bases and J 7 bases; bases outside gene matches: 6. CDR1 SQVTM and CDR2 ANQGSEA come from the germline V gene. The CDR3 reads CSVGTRGGGYTF. DNA for the CDR3: TGCAGCGTTGGGACCAGGGGGGGTGGCTACACCTTC.

This clonotype was picked up a small number of times. This chain links TRBV29-1 with TRBJ2-7; D is unresolved. The CDR3 contains 10 residues. The ends were cut back, 5 bases at V and 6 bases at J, with 8 bases in the middle. Germline assignment: CDR1 SQVTM and CDR2 ANQGSEA. This CDR3 reads CSVTLGEQYF. Written as DNA, the CDR3 is TGCAGCGTTACGTTAGGCGAGCAGTACTTC.

This clonotype was seen a handful of times. This rearrangement joins TRBV28 to TRBJ2-7, with D maybe TRBD2 (6 bases). The CDR3 contains 14 residues. The ends were cut back, 5 bases at V and 0 bases at J, with 11 bases in the middle. Germline CDR1 reads MDHEN; CDR2 reads SYDVKM. CDR3 DNA sequence: TGTGCCAGCAGTAGGGACTCTAGCTCCTACGAGCAGTACTTC. Translated, it gives CASSRDSSSYEQYF.

The chain uses TRBV27 and TRBJ2-7, with 10 bases that match TRBD1. The J call may be mistaken, given a closer DNA end match to TRBJ2-5. This CDR3 is built from 15 residues. CDR1 is MNHEY and CDR2 is SMNVEV in the germline V gene (reference sequence). This CDR3 is CASSRRQGAGETQYF. In DNA form, the CDR3 reads TGTGCCAGCAGCCGTAGACAGGGGGCGGGGGAGACCCAGTACTTC.

On this clonotype: A read error may be the cause here, since a much bigger clone is one base away. The chain combines TRBV7-6 with TRBJ2-1, with a tentative D call TRBD2 (5 bases). CDR1 and CDR2 from the germline V gene are SGHVS and FNYEAQ. The CDR3 has 15 amino acids. The CDR3 sequence is CVSSLLGSSYNEQFF. The DNA for the CDR3 is TGTGTCAGCAGCTTACTGGGGAGCTCCTACAATGAGCAGTTCTTC.

The chain is built from TRBV20-1 and TRBJ2-1; 7 bases line up with TRBD1. The J segment lost 9 bases and the V segment lost 5 bases, leaving 16 bases of the junction unmatched. CDR1 and CDR2 from the germline V gene are DFQATT and SNEGSKA (reference sequence). This CDR3 is built from 15 residues. The CDR3: CSAPSRDRDVGEQFF. The CDR3 nucleotides read TGCAGTGCTCCGTCCCGGGACAGAGACGTAGGTGAGCAGTTCTTC.

This chain links TRBV5-1 with TRBJ2-5; TRBD2 is a possible D gene (6 bases). The J call is in doubt because the DNA end fits TRBJ2-7 better. This CDR3 has 13 residues. Per the germline V gene, CDR1 is SGHRS and CDR2 is YFSETQ. CDR3 nucleotide sequence: TGCGCCAGCAGCTTATGGGAGGCCTACGAGCAGTACTTC. Translation gives CASSLWEAYEQYF.

The V gene is TRBV6-6, the J gene TRBJ2-1; 10 nucleotides agree with TRBD1. The V gene end was trimmed by 8 bases and the J gene end by 6 bases; junction bases not matched to a gene: 7. This CDR3 has 14 residues. Germline CDR1 reads MNHNY; CDR2 reads SVGAGI (reference sequence). The DNA of the CDR3 is TGTGCCAGCGGTAGGGGACAGGGGTCCAATGAGCAGTTCTTC. Translated, it gives CASGRGQGSNEQFF.

The V gene is TRBV5-1, the J gene TRBJ2-5; 9 bases line up with TRBD2. This CDR3 has 15 amino acids. V shed 3 bases, J shed 5 bases, and the junction held 8 bases outside the gene matches. The germline V gene has CDR1 SGHRS and CDR2 YFSETQ. CDR3 amino acids: CASSYVAGVEETQYF. The DNA for the CDR3 is TGCGCCAGCAGCTACGTAGCGGGAGTAGAGGAGACCCAGTACTTC.